One and the same sample provided the 27 T cell receptor beta chains below, sequenced in a study of radiotherapy plus CTLA-4 blockade in lung cancer. Sequenced by immunoSEQ multiplex PCR; TCRdb stores in-frame clones only, minus some. The sample includes about 32,000 clones, approximately 75% of them seen just once. The sequencing used peripheral blood, collected from a patient treated with radiotherapy plus ipilimumab. Receptor source: a human donor with non-small cell lung cancer that progressed on radiotherapy plus ipilimumab.

The chain combines TRBV7-3 with TRBJ1-3, with D perhaps matching TRBD1 (5 bases). The germline gives CDR1 SGHTA, CDR2 FQGTGA. The CDR3 length is 13 residues. Trimming stripped 5 bases from V and 1 base from J, with 6 bases between. This chain's CDR3 is CASSTGSGNTIYF. Written as DNA, the CDR3 is TGTGCCAGCAGCACAGGTTCTGGAAACACCATATATTTT. The full variable domain, rest sourced from reference TRBV7-3 and TRBJ1-3, is GAGVSQTPSNKVTEKGKYVELRCDPISGHTALYWYRQSLGQGPEFLIYFQGTGAADDSGLPNDRFFAVRPEGSVSTLKIQRTERGDSAVYLCASSTGSGNTIYFGEGSWLTVV.

This clone was seen a handful of times. The chain combines TRBV4-2 with TRBJ1-2; unclear D gene. Germline-derived CDR1 and CDR2 are LGHNA and YNFKEQ. Trimming removed 0 bases at V and 4 bases at J, with 18 bases between. This CDR3 spans 17 amino acids. CDR3 DNA: TGTGCCAGCAGCCAAGAAAGACCCCAGGCCGGCCTCTATGGCTACACCTTC. Protein: CASSQERPQAGLYGYTF.

In this sample, this clone turned up once. This sequence joins TRBV6-5 and TRBJ1-5; D not resolved. CDR3 length: 13 amino acids. In germline, CDR1 is MNHEY, CDR2 SVGAGI. V was trimmed by 2 bases and J by 6 bases, leaving 8 bases between them. CDR3 DNA: TGTGCCAGCAGTTACCCCCCCATTCAGCCCCAGCATTTT. Translating it yields CASSYPPIQPQHF.

V usage is TRBV19 and J usage is TRBJ1-1; D perhaps matches TRBD1 (6 bases). The V and J ends lost 7 bases and 5 bases respectively, with 11 bases between them. From germline, CDR1 is LNHDA and CDR2 SQIVND (reference sequence). CDR3 length: 12 residues. The CDR3 here is CASKQGKTEAFF. CDR3 DNA: TGTGCCAGTAAACAGGGTAAGACTGAAGCTTTCTTT.

The V call is TRBV11-2, the J call TRBJ1-1, with 7 nucleotides matching TRBD1. Germline V gene sequence: CDR1 SGHAT, CDR2 FQNNGV. Losses at the gene ends were 3 bases for V and 1 base for J; bases not matched to a gene: 2. The CDR3 covers 14 residues. Here the CDR3 DNA reads TGTGCCAGCAGCTTTACAGGGGAGAACACTGAAGCTTTCTTT. It translates to CASSFTGENTEAFF.

The CDR3, as DNA: TGTGCCAGCAGCACGGGGAGGGCTGAAGCTTTCTTT. Translated: CASSTGRAEAFF. V gene TRBV21-1 combines with J gene TRBJ1-1. TRBV21-1 counts as a pseudogene. The CDR3 has 12 amino acids.

This sequence joins TRBV5-1 and TRBJ1-2, with 12 bases lining up with TRBD1. Germline loops: CDR1 SGHRS, CDR2 YFSETQ. The trim removed 0 bases at V and 7 bases at J, leaving 10 bases unmatched. This CDR3 has 17 residues. As DNA, the CDR3 is TGCGCCAGCAGCTTGGGGGGACAGGGGGCGGATCTAAGTGGCTACACCTTC. Amino acids: CASSLGGQGADLSGYTF.

J is TRBJ2-1 and V is TRBV29-1; the D is unclear. V lost 0 bases and J 8 bases, leaving 8 bases between the germline ends. Germline-derived CDR1 and CDR2 are SQVTM and ANQGSEA. This CDR3 is 12 amino acids long. The DNA of the CDR3 is TGCAGCGTTGAAGATCTCTCCGATGAGCAGTTCTTC. Its translation: CSVEDLSDEQFF.

This chain links TRBV10-3 with TRBJ1-4; no definite D call. V lost 4 bases and J lost 2, with 11 bases in between. The CDR3 is 15 amino acids. Germline CDR1 ENHRY, CDR2 SYGVKD. CDR3 nucleotides: TGTGCCATCAGTGTCCAGCTCGGGACTAATGAAAAACTGTTTTTT. It encodes CAISVQLGTNEKLFF.

The chain couples TRBV2 to TRBJ2-3; 14 bases agree with TRBD2. The CDR3 spans 16 residues. The ends lost 6 bases at V and 2 bases at J; junction bases unmatched: 4. CDR1 SNHLY and CDR2 FYNNEI come from the germline V gene. The CDR3 sequence is CASRQGLAGDTDTQYF. CDR3 DNA: TGTGCCAGCAGGCAGGGACTAGCGGGAGACACAGATACGCAGTATTTT.

CDR3 sequence: CASSISPGGEGNTIYF. The CDR3, as DNA: TGTGCCAGCAGCATCAGCCCGGGAGGGGAGGGAAACACCATATATTTT. The chain links TRBV21-1 to TRBJ1-3. TRBV21-1 is classified as a pseudogene. This CDR3 is built from 16 residues.

This rearrangement joins TRBV7-6 to TRBJ1-4, with 7 bases lining up with TRBD1. The junction had 5 bases not matched to a gene; V was cut back by 4 bases and J by 3 bases. CDR1 and CDR2 (germline): SGHVS, FNYEAQ. There are 15 residues in the CDR3. The CDR3 DNA follows: TGTGCCAGCAGCTCCCAGGGGGGATCTAATGAAAAACTGTTTTTT. It yields the protein CASSSQGGSNEKLFF.

This sequence joins TRBV5-4 and TRBJ2-5; D remains unclear. The V gene lost 4 bases and the J gene lost 3 bases, with 10 bases spanning the gap. The germline gives CDR1 SGHNT, CDR2 YYREEE (reference sequence). The CDR3 is made up of 13 amino acids. The CDR3 sequence is CASSLRHEETQYF. CDR3 nucleotides: TGTGCCAGCAGCCTGAGGCACGAAGAGACCCAGTACTTC.

The V call is TRBV6-5, the J call TRBJ1-2; tentatively, D is TRBD1 (5 bases). The CDR3 consists of 13 residues. V gave up 5 bases and J gave up 4 bases, with 11 bases separating them. Germline CDR1 and CDR2: MNHEY and SVGAGI. The CDR3 sequence: CASSRGGVYGYTF. The CDR3 nucleotides are TGTGCCAGCAGTCGGGGGGGTGTCTATGGCTACACCTTC.

This clone was counted only a few times. The V and J genes are TRBV19 and TRBJ1-1; tentatively, D is TRBD1 (5 bases). Trimming stripped 8 bases from V and 6 bases from J, with 10 bases between. This CDR3 is 11 amino acids long. Germline loops: CDR1 LNHDA, CDR2 SQIVND (reference sequence). As DNA, the CDR3 is TGTGCCAGTCGACAGACCTCTGAAGCTTTCTTT. Its protein is CASRQTSEAFF. The whole variable domain, filled in from reference TRBV19 and TRBJ1-1, reads DGGITQSPKYLFRKEGQNVTLSCEQNLNHDAMYWYRQDPGQGLRLIYYSQIVNDFQKGDIAEGYSVSREKKESFPLTVTSAQKNPTAFYLCASRQTSEAFFGQGTRLTVV.

V and J are TRBV21-1 and TRBJ2-5; TRBD2 is taken as the D call from the table, unchecked against the DNA. TRBV21-1 is tagged as a pseudogene. This CDR3 comprises 15 residues. CDR3 DNA: TGTGCCAGCAGCAACGGTATAAGGGAGGGGGGGACCCAGTACTTC. Its translation is CASSNGIREGGTQYF.

The rearrangement links TRBV18 to TRBJ1-5; 7 bases are a match to TRBD1. J was trimmed by 7 bases and V by 1 base; bases with no gene match: 10. This CDR3 is built from 16 residues. Germline CDR1 reads KGHSH; CDR2 reads LQKENI. DNA of the CDR3: TGTGCCAGCTCACCACAGGCAGGGGGGAGTATCCAGCCCCAGCATTTT. Its translation is CASSPQAGGSIQPQHF.

The V call is TRBV5-1, the J call TRBJ2-3; D possibly corresponds to TRBD2 (6 bases). With 5 bases removed from V and 2 bases from J, the gap between germline ends came to 12 bases. Germline CDR1 and CDR2: SGHRS and YFSETQ. This CDR3 has 14 residues. As DNA, the CDR3 is TGCGCCAGCAGGTTACAGGACTACACAGATACGCAGTATTTT. Encoded protein: CASRLQDYTDTQYF.

The V call is TRBV7-2, the J call TRBJ1-6; D might be TRBD1 (6 bases). The V gene's germline CDR1 is SGHTA and CDR2 FQGNSA. The CDR3 consists of 12 residues. V was clipped by 11 bases and J by 7 bases, with 12 bases between them. CDR3 DNA: TGTGCCGCTGGACAGACCAATTCACCCCTCCACTTT. Translation gives CAAGQTNSPLHF.

This chain joins TRBV15 and TRBJ1-2; a weak D match, TRBD1 (6 bases). The ends were cut back, 0 bases at V and 4 bases at J, with 12 bases in the middle. The CDR3 runs to 15 residues. CDR1 and CDR2 from the germline V gene are LNHNV and YYDKDF (reference sequence). The CDR3 loop is CATSRDHSGVYGYTF. In nucleotides, the CDR3 is TGTGCCACCAGCAGAGATCACTCAGGGGTCTATGGCTACACCTTC.

V usage is TRBV9 and J usage is TRBJ1-2, with TRBD1 matching over 8 bases. This CDR3 contains 15 residues. V lost 0 bases, J lost 10 bases, and 11 bases stayed unmatched. Germline V gene sequence: CDR1 SGDLS, CDR2 YYNGEE. CDR3: CASSVGGPLQGDYTF. CDR3 DNA sequence: TGTGCCAGCAGCGTAGGGGGTCCATTACAGGGGGACTACACCTTC.

This clone was recorded once. The chain is built from TRBV14 and TRBJ2-4; 16 bases are shared with TRBD2. Trimming took 2 bases from V and 0 from J; bases not matched to a gene: 10. The CDR3 contains 21 residues. Germline CDR1 and CDR2: SGHDN and FVKESK. The DNA for the CDR3 is TGTGCCAGCAGCCAATCCACCCCGGGACTAGCGGGGGGGGTAGCCAAAAACATTCAGTACTTC. It encodes CASSQSTPGLAGGVAKNIQYF.

To note about this clone: The junction departs from the called germline gene at one end, perhaps through a read error. The chain links TRBV7-3 to TRBJ2-2; D remains ambiguous. CDR1 SGHTA and CDR2 FQGTGA come from the germline V gene. There are 12 residues in the CDR3. The CDR3 sequence: CASSPLTGELFF. In DNA, the CDR3 is TGCGCCAGCAGCCCTCTGACCGGGGAGCTGTTTTTT.

The V call is TRBV28, the J call TRBJ1-5; tentative D call: TRBD1 (5 bases). The CDR3 has 15 residues. V was clipped by 7 bases and J by 0 bases, with 13 bases between them. CDR1 and CDR2 (germline): MDHEN, SYDVKM. CDR3 sequence reads: CASTEYRISNQPQHF. The CDR3 nucleotides are TGTGCCAGCACCGAATACAGGATTAGCAATCAGCCCCAGCATTTT.

The V call is TRBV5-1, the J call TRBJ2-7, with 13 bases aligning to TRBD2. CDR1 and CDR2 from the germline V gene are SGHRS and YFSETQ. This CDR3 has 17 residues. V dropped 4 bases and J dropped 3; count of bases not matched to a gene: 10. In DNA, the CDR3 is TGCGCCAGCAGCCTGCGGACTAGCGGGGGCCAGAACTACGAGCAGTACTTC. Residues: CASSLRTSGGQNYEQYF.

The rearrangement uses TRBV7-8 and TRBJ1-2; 8 bases are a match to TRBD1. CDR1 and CDR2 (germline): SGHVS, FQNEAQ. The CDR3 runs to 14 residues. Trimming at V came to 6 bases and at J to 3 bases, leaving 6 bases not matched to a gene. The CDR3 DNA follows: TGTGCCAGCAGAGACGACAGGGGAGACTATGGCTACACCTTC. Protein product: CASRDDRGDYGYTF.

The rearrangement joins TRBV6-1 to TRBJ1-1; 7 bases map to TRBD1. Losses at the gene ends were 10 bases for V and 5 bases for J; bases not matched to a gene: 13. Germline assignment: CDR1 MNHNS and CDR2 SASEGT. The CDR3 is 14 amino acids. CDR3 bases: TGTGCCACTAGACAGGGACGGTATTGGACTGAAGCTTTCTTT. It specifies CATRQGRYWTEAFF.